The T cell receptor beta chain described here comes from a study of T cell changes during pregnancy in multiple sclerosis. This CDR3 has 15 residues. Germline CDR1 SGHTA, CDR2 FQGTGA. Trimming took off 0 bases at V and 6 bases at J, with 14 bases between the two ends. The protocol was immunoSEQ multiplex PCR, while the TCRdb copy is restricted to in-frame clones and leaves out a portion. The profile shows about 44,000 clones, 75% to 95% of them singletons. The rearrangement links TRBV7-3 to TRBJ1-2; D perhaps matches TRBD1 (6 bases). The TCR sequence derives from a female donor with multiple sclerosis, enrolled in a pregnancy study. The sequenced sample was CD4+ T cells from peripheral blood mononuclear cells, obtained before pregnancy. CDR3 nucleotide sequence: TGTGCCAGCAGCTTAACGAGGACAGACCTTAATGGCTACACCTTC. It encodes CASSLTRTDLNGYTF. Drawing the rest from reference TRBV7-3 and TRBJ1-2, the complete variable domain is GAGVSQTPSNKVTEKGKYVELRCDPISGHTALYWYRQSLGQGPEFLIYFQGTGAADDSGLPNDRFFAVRPEGSVSTLKIQRTERGDSAVYLCASSLTRTDLNGYTFGSGTRLTVV.